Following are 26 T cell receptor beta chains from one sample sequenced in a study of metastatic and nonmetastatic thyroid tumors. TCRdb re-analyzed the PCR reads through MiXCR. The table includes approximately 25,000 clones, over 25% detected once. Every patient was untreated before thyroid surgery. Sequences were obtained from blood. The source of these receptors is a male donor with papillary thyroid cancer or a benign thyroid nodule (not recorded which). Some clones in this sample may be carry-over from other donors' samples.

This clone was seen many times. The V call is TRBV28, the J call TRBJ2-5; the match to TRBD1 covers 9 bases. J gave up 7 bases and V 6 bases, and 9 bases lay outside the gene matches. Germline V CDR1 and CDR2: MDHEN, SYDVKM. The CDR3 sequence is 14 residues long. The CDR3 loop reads CASRGTGRLGTQYF. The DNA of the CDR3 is TGTGCCAGCAGGGGGACAGGGCGGTTAGGGACCCAGTACTTC.

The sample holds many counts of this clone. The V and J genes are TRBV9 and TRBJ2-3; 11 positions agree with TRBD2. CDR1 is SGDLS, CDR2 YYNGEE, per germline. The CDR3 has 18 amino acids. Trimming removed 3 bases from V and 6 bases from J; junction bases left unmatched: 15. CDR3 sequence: CASSARPLAGVTADTQYF. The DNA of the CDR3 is TGTGCCAGCAGCGCTCGTCCACTAGCGGGAGTCACCGCGGATACGCAGTATTTT.

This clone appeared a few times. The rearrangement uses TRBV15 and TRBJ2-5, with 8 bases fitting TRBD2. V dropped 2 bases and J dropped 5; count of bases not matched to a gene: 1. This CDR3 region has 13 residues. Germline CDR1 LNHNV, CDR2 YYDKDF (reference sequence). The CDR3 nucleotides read TGTGCCACCAGCAGATTAGCGGGGGAGACCCAGTACTTC. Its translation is CATSRLAGETQYF.

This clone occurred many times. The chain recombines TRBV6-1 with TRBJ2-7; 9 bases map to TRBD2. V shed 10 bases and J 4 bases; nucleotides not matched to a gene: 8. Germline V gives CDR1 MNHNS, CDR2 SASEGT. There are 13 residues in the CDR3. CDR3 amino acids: CATGAGGVYEQYF. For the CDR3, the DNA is TGTGCCACCGGTGCGGGAGGGGTTTACGAGCAGTACTTC.

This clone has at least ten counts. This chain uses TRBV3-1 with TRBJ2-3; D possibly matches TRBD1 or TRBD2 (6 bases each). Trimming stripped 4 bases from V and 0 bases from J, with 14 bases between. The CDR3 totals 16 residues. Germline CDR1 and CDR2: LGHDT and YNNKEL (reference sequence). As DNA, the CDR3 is TGTGCCAGCAGCCCCGAATGGGGGGCTAGCACAGATACGCAGTATTTT. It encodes CASSPEWGASTDTQYF.

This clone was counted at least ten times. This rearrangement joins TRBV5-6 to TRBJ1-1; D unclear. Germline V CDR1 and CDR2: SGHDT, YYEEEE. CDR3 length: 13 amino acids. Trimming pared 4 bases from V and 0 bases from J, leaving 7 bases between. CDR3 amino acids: CASSRTVNTEAFF. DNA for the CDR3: TGTGCCAGCAGCAGGACGGTGAACACTGAAGCTTTCTTT.

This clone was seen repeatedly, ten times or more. Written as DNA, the CDR3 is TGTGCCAGCAGTTACTCATTCAGGGACACCTACGAGCAGTACTTC. Protein: CASSYSFRDTYEQYF. The chain uses TRBV6-5 and TRBJ2-7; D might be TRBD1 (6 bases). CDR1 and CDR2 from the germline V gene are MNHEY and SVGAGI. This CDR3 is 15 amino acids long. V lost 0 bases, J lost 2 bases, and 11 bases lay in between.

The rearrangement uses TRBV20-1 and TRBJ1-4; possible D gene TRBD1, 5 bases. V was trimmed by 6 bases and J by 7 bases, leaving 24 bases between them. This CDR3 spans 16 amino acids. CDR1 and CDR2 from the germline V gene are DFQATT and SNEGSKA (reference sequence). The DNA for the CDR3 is TGCAGTGCAAAAACTGGACATACGGCGTCTGGTGAAAAACTGTTTTTT. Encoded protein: CSAKTGHTASGEKLFF.

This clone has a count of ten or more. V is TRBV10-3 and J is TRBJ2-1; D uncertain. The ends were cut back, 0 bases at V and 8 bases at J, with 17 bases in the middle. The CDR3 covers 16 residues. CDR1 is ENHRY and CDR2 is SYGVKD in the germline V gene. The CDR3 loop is CAISESIVSRLDEQFF. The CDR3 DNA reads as TGTGCCATCAGTGAGTCGATCGTGTCAAGGTTGGATGAGCAGTTCTTC.

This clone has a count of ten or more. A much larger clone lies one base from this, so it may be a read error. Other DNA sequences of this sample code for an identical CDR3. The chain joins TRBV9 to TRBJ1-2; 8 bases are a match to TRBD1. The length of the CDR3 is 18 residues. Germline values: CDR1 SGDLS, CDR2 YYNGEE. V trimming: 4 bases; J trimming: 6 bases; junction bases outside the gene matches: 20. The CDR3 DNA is TGTGCCAGCAGCACGACCTCCGGGACAGGCCTTAGGGGGAATGGCTACACCTTC. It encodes CASSTTSGTGLRGNGYTF.

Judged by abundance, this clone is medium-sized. DNA for the CDR3: TGTGCCAGCAGTTTAAAGTTTGAGCAGTACTTC. Its translation: CASSLKFEQYF. The V gene is TRBV12-3 or TRBV12-4, the J gene TRBJ2-7; D gene uncertain. CDR3 length equals 11 residues. The V and J ends lost 2 bases and 7 bases respectively, with 6 bases between them.

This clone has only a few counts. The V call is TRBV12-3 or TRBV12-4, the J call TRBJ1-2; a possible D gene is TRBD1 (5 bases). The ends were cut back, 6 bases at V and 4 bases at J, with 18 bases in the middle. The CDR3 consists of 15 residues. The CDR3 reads CASSPSQGLSYGYTF. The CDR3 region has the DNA TGTGCCAGCAGCCCTAGTCAGGGTCTCAGCTATGGCTACACCTTC.

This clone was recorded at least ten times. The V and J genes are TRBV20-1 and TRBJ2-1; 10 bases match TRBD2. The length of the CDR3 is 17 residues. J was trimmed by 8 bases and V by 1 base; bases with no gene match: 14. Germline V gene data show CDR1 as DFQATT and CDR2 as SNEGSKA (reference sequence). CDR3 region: CSARGGGAGGPYYEQFF. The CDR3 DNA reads TGCAGTGCTAGAGGGGGGGGAGCGGGAGGGCCGTACTATGAGCAGTTCTTC.

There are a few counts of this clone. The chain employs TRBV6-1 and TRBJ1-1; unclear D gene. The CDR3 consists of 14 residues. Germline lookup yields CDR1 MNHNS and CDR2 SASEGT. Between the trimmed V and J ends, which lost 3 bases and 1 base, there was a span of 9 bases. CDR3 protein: CASSDTLKNTEAFF. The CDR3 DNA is TGTGCCAGCAGTGACACCCTTAAGAACACTGAAGCTTTCTTT.

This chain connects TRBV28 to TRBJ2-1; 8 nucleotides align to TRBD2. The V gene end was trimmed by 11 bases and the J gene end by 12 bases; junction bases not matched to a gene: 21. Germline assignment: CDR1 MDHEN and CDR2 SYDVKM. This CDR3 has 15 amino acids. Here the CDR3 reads CASKVSRGGFTVQFF. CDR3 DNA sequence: TGTGCCTCCAAAGTCTCCCGGGGGGGTTTCACTGTGCAGTTCTTC.

The CDR3 DNA follows: TGTGCCAGCAGCCCCAGTTTCGGAGGGCCCACAGATACGCAGTATTTT. This translates into CASSPSFGGPTDTQYF. The rearrangement joins TRBV9 to TRBJ2-3; D may be TRBD2 (6 bases). V lost 4 bases and J 2 bases, leaving 17 bases between the germline ends. From germline, CDR1 is SGDLS and CDR2 YYNGEE. This CDR3 is built from 16 residues.

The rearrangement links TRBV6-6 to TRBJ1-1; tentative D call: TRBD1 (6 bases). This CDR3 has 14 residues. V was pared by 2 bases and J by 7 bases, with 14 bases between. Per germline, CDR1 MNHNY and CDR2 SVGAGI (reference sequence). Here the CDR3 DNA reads TGTGCCAGCAGTTACCCAGGGGTTCCTGGTGAAGCTTTCTTT. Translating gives CASSYPGVPGEAFF.

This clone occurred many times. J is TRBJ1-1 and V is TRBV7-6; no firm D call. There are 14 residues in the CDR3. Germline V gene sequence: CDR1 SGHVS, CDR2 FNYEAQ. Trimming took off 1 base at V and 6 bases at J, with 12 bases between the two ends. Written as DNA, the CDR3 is TGTGCCAGCAGCTTAGGGCCTAGGGTGCCTGAAGCTTTCTTT. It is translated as CASSLGPRVPEAFF.

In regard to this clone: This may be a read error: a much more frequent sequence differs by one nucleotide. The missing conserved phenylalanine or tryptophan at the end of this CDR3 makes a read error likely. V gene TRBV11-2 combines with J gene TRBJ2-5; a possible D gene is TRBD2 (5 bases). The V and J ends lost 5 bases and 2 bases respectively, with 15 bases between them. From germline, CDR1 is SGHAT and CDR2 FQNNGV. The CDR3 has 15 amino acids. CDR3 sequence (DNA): TGTGCCAGCAGCCGTACTAGATCCCATCAAGAGACCCAGTACCTC. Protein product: CASSRTRSHQETQYL.

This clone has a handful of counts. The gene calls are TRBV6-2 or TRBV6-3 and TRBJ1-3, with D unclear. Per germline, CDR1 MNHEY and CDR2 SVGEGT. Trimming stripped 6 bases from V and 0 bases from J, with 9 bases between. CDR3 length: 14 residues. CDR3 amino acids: CASRHWCSGNTIYF. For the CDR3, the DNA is TGTGCCAGCAGACACTGGTGCTCTGGAAACACCATATATTTT.

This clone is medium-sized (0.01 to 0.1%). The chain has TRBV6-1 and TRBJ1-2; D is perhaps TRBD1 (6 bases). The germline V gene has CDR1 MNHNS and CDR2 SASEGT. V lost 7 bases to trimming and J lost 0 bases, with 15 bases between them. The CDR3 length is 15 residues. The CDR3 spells CASTHAGGPNYGYTF. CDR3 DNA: TGTGCCAGCACCCACGCGGGGGGGCCTAACTATGGCTACACCTTC.

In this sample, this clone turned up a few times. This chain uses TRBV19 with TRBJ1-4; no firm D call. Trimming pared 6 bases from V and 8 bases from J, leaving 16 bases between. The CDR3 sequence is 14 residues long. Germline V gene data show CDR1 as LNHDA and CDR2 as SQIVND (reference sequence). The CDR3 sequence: CASRQHVAVEKLFF. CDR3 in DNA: TGTGCCAGTAGGCAACATGTGGCTGTGGAAAAACTGTTTTTT.

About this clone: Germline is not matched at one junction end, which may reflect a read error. DNA of the CDR3: TGCGCCAGTAGGCCTTACCAGGGGGAGACCAAGTACTTC. As protein: CASRPYQGETKYF. The chain has TRBV5-1 and TRBJ2-5; 7 bases are shared with TRBD1. This CDR3 is 13 amino acids long. Germline CDR1 and CDR2: SGHRS and YFSETQ.

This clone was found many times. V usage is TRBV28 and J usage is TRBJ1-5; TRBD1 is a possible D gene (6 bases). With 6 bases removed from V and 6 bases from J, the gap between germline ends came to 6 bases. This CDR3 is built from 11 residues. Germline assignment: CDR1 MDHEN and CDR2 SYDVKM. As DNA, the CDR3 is TGTGCCAGCAGGGGGGCTCAGCCCCAGCATTTT. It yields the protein CASRGAQPQHF.

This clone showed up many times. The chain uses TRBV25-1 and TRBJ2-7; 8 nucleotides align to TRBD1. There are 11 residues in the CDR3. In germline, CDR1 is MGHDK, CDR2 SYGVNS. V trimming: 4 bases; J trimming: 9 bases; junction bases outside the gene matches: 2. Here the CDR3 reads CASSGTGSQYF. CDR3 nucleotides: TGTGCCAGCAGTGGGACAGGGTCGCAGTACTTC.

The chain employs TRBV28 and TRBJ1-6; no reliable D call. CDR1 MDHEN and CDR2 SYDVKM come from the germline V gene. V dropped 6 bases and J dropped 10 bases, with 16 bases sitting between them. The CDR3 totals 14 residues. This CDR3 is CASRQVAPVSPLHF. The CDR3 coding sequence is TGTGCCAGCAGACAAGTCGCCCCTGTCTCACCCCTCCACTTT. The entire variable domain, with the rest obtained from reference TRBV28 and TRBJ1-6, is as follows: DVKVTQSSRYLVKRTGEKVFLECVQDMDHENMFWYRQDPGLGLRLIYFSYDVKMKEKGDIPEGYSVSREKKERFSLILESASTNQTSMYLCASRQVAPVSPLHFGNGTRLTVT.